The 22 T cell receptor beta chains presented below share a single source sample, sequenced in a study of shared clonotypes between healthy human individuals. The assay was immunoSEQ multiplex PCR, and TCRdb's table has in-frame clones only and misses some. The table has about 1.5 million clones, roughly 98% seen once; the top ten hold less than 0.55%. The sequencing input was naive CD4+ T cells sorted from blood. Regarding subset: CD45RA+ positively selected. Source of these receptors: a man under 40 in good health.

The genes are TRBV6-6 and TRBJ2-7; TRBD1 matches 7 bases. Per germline, CDR1 MNHNY and CDR2 SVGAGI (reference sequence). This CDR3 is built from 15 residues. V shed 0 bases, J shed 6 bases, and the junction held 8 bases outside the gene matches. CDR3 in DNA: TGTGCCAGCAGTTACTCCGGGACAGAGAGAGGCGAGCAGTACTTC. Translating it yields CASSYSGTERGEQYF.

The rearrangement joins TRBV5-5 to TRBJ1-1; TRBD1 aligns across 8 bases. CDR1 SGHKS and CDR2 YYEKEE come from the germline V gene (reference sequence). The CDR3 loop spans 13 amino acids. V gave up 3 bases and J gave up 3 bases; unmatched junction bases: 1. The CDR3 is CASSSTGDTEAFF. CDR3 in DNA: TGTGCCAGCAGCTCGACAGGGGACACTGAAGCTTTCTTT.

The rearrangement links TRBV2 to TRBJ2-2; 7 nucleotides line up with TRBD2. Per the germline V gene, CDR1 is SNHLY and CDR2 is FYNNEI. The trim removed 3 bases at V and 6 bases at J, leaving 7 bases unmatched. The CDR3 covers 15 residues. The CDR3 protein is CASSESLSGAGELFF. The CDR3 DNA follows: TGTGCCAGCAGTGAGAGTTTGAGCGGGGCCGGGGAGCTGTTTTTT.

This CDR3 is CASRPRGSGPQHF. For the CDR3, the DNA is TGTGCCAGCAGGCCACGGGGAAGTGGGCCCCAGCATTTT. The chain combines TRBV6-6 with TRBJ1-5; D is undetermined. The CDR3 is 13 amino acids. Germline loops: CDR1 MNHNY, CDR2 SVGAGI (reference sequence). Trimming shortened V by 6 bases and J by 9 bases, and 15 bases separated the two germline ends.

The CDR3 DNA sequence: TGTGCCAGCAGCGTAGTATCGGGAGTGGGGTACAATGAGCAGTTCTTC. It codes for CASSVVSGVGYNEQFF. The chain has TRBV9 and TRBJ2-1; tentative D call: TRBD2 (6 bases). Trimming removed 0 bases from V and 4 bases from J, with 14 bases in between. The CDR3 totals 16 residues. Germline V gives CDR1 SGDLS, CDR2 YYNGEE.

The CDR3 loop is CASSPTGWTEAFF. CDR3 nucleotides: TGTGCCAGCAGTCCGACAGGGTGGACTGAAGCTTTCTTT. The rearrangement uses TRBV28 and TRBJ1-1, with 7 bases identical to TRBD1. This CDR3 is 13 amino acids long. Germline-derived CDR1 and CDR2 are MDHEN and SYDVKM. Trimming took 5 bases from V and 5 from J; bases not matched to a gene: 5.

The J gene is TRBJ2-5, the V gene TRBV19; D is possibly TRBD1 (6 bases). The CDR3 spans 14 residues. V shed 4 bases and J shed 1 base, with 10 bases lying between them. Germline V gene sequence: CDR1 LNHDA, CDR2 SQIVND (reference sequence). The CDR3 loop reads CASSTTGFQETQYF. For the CDR3, the DNA is TGTGCCAGTAGTACTACAGGGTTCCAAGAGACCCAGTACTTC.

This rearrangement joins TRBV19 to TRBJ1-1; maybe TRBD1 (6 bases). Germline V lookup: CDR1 LNHDA, CDR2 SQIVND (reference sequence). The V and J ends lost 4 bases and 3 bases respectively, with 15 bases between them. The CDR3 runs 15 residues. Written as DNA, the CDR3 is TGTGCCAGTAGTAGACAACAGGGATCGGACACTGAAGCTTTCTTT. It codes for CASSRQQGSDTEAFF.

The table lists this clone with a count of one. The V gene is TRBV4-1, the J gene TRBJ1-1; D may be TRBD1 (6 bases). Trimming cost V 0 bases and J 5 bases, with 10 bases left between them. The germline V gene encodes CDR1 MGHRA and CDR2 YSYEKL. This CDR3 has 14 residues. This CDR3 is CASSQDQGRTEAFF. CDR3 DNA: TGCGCCAGCAGCCAAGATCAGGGGCGGACTGAAGCTTTCTTT.

V usage is TRBV6-6 and J usage is TRBJ2-1; 8 bases match TRBD2. The germline CDR1 and CDR2 sequences are MNHNY and SVGAGI (reference sequence). V shed 6 bases, J shed 2 bases, and the junction held 6 bases outside the gene matches. The CDR3 is made up of 15 amino acids. CDR3 residues: CASRVLAGAYNEQFF. CDR3 coding DNA: TGTGCCAGCAGGGTTCTAGCGGGCGCCTACAATGAGCAGTTCTTC.

The J gene is TRBJ2-7, the V gene TRBV9; D unclear. CDR1 SGDLS and CDR2 YYNGEE come from the germline V gene. Trimming stripped 4 bases from V and 6 bases from J, with 11 bases between. The CDR3 totals 12 residues. The CDR3, as DNA: TGTGCCAGCAGCCTTGAAGTCGGCGAGCAGTACTTC. Translated, it gives CASSLEVGEQYF.

CDR3 sequence: CASSSTRQGGSEQYF. CDR3 in DNA: TGTGCCAGCAGCTCTACTCGACAGGGGGGTAGCGAGCAGTACTTC. The chain uses TRBV7-6 and TRBJ2-7, with 9 bases aligning to TRBD1. The V and J ends lost 4 bases and 6 bases, in that order; junction bases with no gene match: 10. This CDR3 region has 15 residues. CDR1 and CDR2 (germline): SGHVS, FNYEAQ.

The chain couples TRBV9 to TRBJ2-1; 12 nucleotides line up with TRBD2. V shed 0 bases and J 9 bases; nucleotides not matched to a gene: 10. In germline, CDR1 is SGDLS, CDR2 YYNGEE. The length of the CDR3 is 17 residues. CDR3 sequence (DNA): TGTGCCAGCAGCGTAGCTAGCGGGAGGGTCATAATAGGTGAGCAGTTCTTC. Translated, it gives CASSVASGRVIIGEQFF.

This clone has only a few counts. J is TRBJ2-2 and V is TRBV2; D not resolved. The CDR3 totals 13 residues. Germline V CDR1 and CDR2: SNHLY, FYNNEI. V gave up 6 bases and J gave up 8 bases, with 13 bases separating them. CDR3 protein: CASRNAAIGELFF. CDR3 DNA: TGTGCCAGCAGGAACGCGGCGATTGGGGAGCTGTTTTTT.

Remarks on this clone: The sample holds other DNA sequences that translate to the same CDR3. The gene calls are TRBV30 and TRBJ2-5; no firm D call. Trimming stripped 3 bases from V and 4 bases from J, with 3 bases between. Germline assignment: CDR1 GTSNPN and CDR2 SVGIG (reference sequence). This CDR3 has 10 amino acids. DNA of the CDR3: TGTGCCTGGAGCCGAGAGACCCAGTACTTC. This encodes CAWSRETQYF.

The CDR3 is CASSPGATSGSPTSYEQYF. The CDR3, as DNA: TGTGCCAGCTCACCGGGGGCCACTAGCGGGAGTCCGACCTCCTACGAGCAGTACTTC. The chain couples TRBV18 to TRBJ2-7; 11 bases match TRBD2. In germline, CDR1 is KGHSH, CDR2 LQKENI. This CDR3 contains 19 residues. The V gene end was trimmed by 3 bases and the J gene end by 0 bases; junction bases not matched to a gene: 13.

The chain combines TRBV27 with TRBJ2-2, with D possibly matching TRBD2 (6 bases). This CDR3 is built from 16 residues. The V end lost 3 bases, the J end lost 4 bases, and 15 bases lay between the germline ends. Germline lookup yields CDR1 MNHEY and CDR2 SMNVEV (reference sequence). The CDR3 sequence: CASSFYDGRITGELFF. The DNA for the CDR3 is TGTGCCAGCAGTTTTTATGACGGGAGAATCACCGGGGAGCTGTTTTTT.

The table lists this clone with a count of one. V is TRBV5-1 and J is TRBJ2-7, with 9 bases aligning to TRBD1. CDR1 is SGHRS and CDR2 is YFSETQ in the germline V gene. The CDR3 extends over 14 amino acids. The ends lost 4 bases at V and 4 bases at J; junction bases unmatched: 6. The CDR3 region is CASSGDRVGYEQYF. The CDR3 nucleotides read TGCGCCAGCAGCGGGGACAGGGTAGGGTACGAGCAGTACTTC.

The chain recombines TRBV2 with TRBJ2-3; D tentatively fits TRBD1 or TRBD2 (5 bases each). V was trimmed by 5 bases and J by 4 bases, leaving 13 bases between them. CDR3 length: 14 residues. CDR1 SNHLY and CDR2 FYNNEI come from the germline V gene. DNA for the CDR3: TGTGCCAGCAGTTCCGGGACGGCGCCAGATACGCAGTATTTT. It encodes CASSSGTAPDTQYF.

The chain links TRBV27 to TRBJ2-7; D unresolved. Trimming took off 5 bases at V and 2 bases at J, with 13 bases between the two ends. The CDR3 runs to 14 residues. Germline V CDR1 and CDR2: MNHEY, SMNVEV (reference sequence). Here the CDR3 reads CASSMTANAYEQYF. CDR3 nucleotide sequence: TGTGCCAGCAGTATGACGGCCAACGCCTACGAGCAGTACTTC.

The chain combines TRBV5-4 with TRBJ2-5, with unresolved D. Between the trimmed V and J ends, which lost 4 bases and 0 bases, there was a span of 10 bases. This CDR3 is built from 14 residues. Germline V gives CDR1 SGHNT, CDR2 YYREEE (reference sequence). CDR3 DNA sequence: TGTGCCAGCAGCCATACTTGGTACCAAGAGACCCAGTACTTC. It is translated as CASSHTWYQETQYF.

V gene TRBV7-9 combines with J gene TRBJ1-1; no definite D call. The CDR3 covers 13 residues. Per germline, CDR1 SEHNR and CDR2 FQNEAQ (reference sequence). The V end lost 5 bases, the J end lost 1 base, and 8 bases lay between the germline ends. The CDR3 bases are TGTGCCAGCAGCCCCCGACAGAACACTGAAGCTTTCTTT. It encodes CASSPRQNTEAFF.